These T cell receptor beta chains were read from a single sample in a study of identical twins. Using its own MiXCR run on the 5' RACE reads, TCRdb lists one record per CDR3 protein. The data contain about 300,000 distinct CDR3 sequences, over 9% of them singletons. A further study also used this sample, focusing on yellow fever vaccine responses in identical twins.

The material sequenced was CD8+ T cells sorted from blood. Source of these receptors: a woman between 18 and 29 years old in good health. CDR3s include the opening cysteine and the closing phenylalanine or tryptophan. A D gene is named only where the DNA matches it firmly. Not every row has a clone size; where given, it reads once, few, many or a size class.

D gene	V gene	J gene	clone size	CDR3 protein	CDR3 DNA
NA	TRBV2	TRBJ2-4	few	CASSERVLAKNIQYF	TGTGCCAGCAGTGAAAGGGTGTTGGCCAAAAACATTCAGTACTTC
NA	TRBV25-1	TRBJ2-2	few	CASSESGINSDTGELFF	TGTGCCAGCAGTGAATCAGGGATTAACAGTGACACCGGGGAGCTGTTTTTT
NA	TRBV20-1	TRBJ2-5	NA	CSARDWQAQETQYF	TGCAGTGCTAGAGATTGGCAGGCCCAAGAGACCCAGTACTTC
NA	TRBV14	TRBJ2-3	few	CASSLGWSEHTQYF	TGTGCCAGCAGCCTCGGATGGAGCGAGCATACGCAGTATTTT
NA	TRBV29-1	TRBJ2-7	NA	CSATLSYEQYF	TGCAGCGCGACACTGTCCTACGAGCAGTACTTC
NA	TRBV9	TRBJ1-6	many	CASSVEDSIYNSPLHF	TGTGCCAGCAGCGTGGAAGACAGCATCTATAATTCACCCCTCCACTTT
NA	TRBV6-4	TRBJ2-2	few	CASSDSNGETGELFF	TGTGCCAGCAGTGACTCGAACGGGGAAACCGGGGAGCTGTTTTTT
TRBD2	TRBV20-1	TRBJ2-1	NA	CSASAREAQSGSSYNEQFF	TGCAGTGCCAGTGCCCGAGAAGCCCAGAGCGGGAGCTCCTACAATGAGCAGTTCTTC
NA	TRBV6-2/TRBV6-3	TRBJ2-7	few	CASNVGNYEQYF	TGTGCCAGCAACGTAGGAAACTACGAGCAGTACTTC
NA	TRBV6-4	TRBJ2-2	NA	CASSAVDNTGELFF	TGTGCCAGCAGCGCTGTTGACAACACCGGGGAGCTGTTTTTT
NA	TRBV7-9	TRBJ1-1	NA	CASSFWDPSVTEAFF	TGTGCCAGCAGCTTTTGGGACCCGTCGGTGACTGAAGCTTTCTTT
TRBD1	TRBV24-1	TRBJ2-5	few	CATSDWDREKETQYF	TGTGCCACCAGTGATTGGGACAGAGAAAAAGAGACCCAGTACTTC
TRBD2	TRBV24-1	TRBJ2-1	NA	CATSDRTSGRARRDYNEQFF	TGTGCCACCAGTGATAGGACTAGCGGGAGGGCCAGGAGGGACTACAATGAGCAGTTCTTC
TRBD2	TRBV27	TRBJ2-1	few	CASSLLGAGGPSYNEQFF	TGTGCCAGCAGTTTATTAGGTGCGGGAGGGCCCTCCTACAATGAGCAGTTCTTC
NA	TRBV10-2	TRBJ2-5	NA	CASSEATRGETQYF	TGCGCCAGCAGTGAGGCCACACGGGGGGAGACCCAGTACTTC
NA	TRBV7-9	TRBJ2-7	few	CASREGPGNEQYF	TGTGCCAGCAGGGAAGGACCAGGTAACGAGCAGTACTTC